This TCR beta chain emerged from a study of cytomegalovirus exposure and HLA in healthy donors. The wider study: Most genotyped donors, around four fifths of fewer than 400, had Caucasian-associated genetic ancestry.

Per germline, CDR1 SNHLY and CDR2 FYNNEI. The CDR3 extends over 12 amino acids. V lost 4 bases, J lost 6 bases, and 9 bases lay in between. The primer mix had 60 Vbeta and 13 Jbeta primers. The repertoire was sequenced with immunoSEQ multiplex PCR; TCRdb's copy has only in-frame clones and lacks some. The data show more than 100,000 clones, about 85% seen once. Sequenced: PBMCs. The chain has TRBV2 and TRBJ1-2; D remains ambiguous. This clonotype was sampled from a man in his fifties or sixties in good health and CMV-seronegative. The CDR3 region has the DNA TGTGCCAGCAGTGCCCCGGTAGATGGCTACACCTTC. It is translated as CASSAPVDGYTF.